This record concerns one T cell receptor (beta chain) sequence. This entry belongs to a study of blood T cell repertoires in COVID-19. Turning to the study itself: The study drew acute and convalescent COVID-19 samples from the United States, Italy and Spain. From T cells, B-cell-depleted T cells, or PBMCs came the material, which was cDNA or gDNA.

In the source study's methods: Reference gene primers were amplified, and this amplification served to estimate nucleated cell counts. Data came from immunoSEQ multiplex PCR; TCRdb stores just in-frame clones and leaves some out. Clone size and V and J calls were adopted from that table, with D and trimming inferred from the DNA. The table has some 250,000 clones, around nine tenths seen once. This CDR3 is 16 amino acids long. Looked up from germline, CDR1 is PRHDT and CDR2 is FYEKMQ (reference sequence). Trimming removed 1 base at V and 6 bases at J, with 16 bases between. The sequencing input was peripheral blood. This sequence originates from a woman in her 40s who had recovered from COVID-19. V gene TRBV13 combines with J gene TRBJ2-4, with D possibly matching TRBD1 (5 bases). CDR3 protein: CASSLEGSWARNIQYF. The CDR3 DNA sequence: TGTGCCAGCAGCTTAGAGGGGTCGTGGGCAAGAAACATTCAGTACTTC. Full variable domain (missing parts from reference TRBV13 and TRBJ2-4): AAGVIQSPRHLIKEKRETATLKCYPIPRHDTVYWYQQGPGQDPQFLISFYEKMQSDKGSIPDRFSAQQFSDYHSELNMSSLELGDSALYFCASSLEGSWARNIQYFGAGTRLSVL.